This T cell receptor (beta chain) was captured in a study of identifying expanded T cells in peripheral blood. General study points: Approximately two-week clone count variance significantly increased as total template count grew.

The V end lost 5 bases, the J end lost 8 bases, and 16 bases lay between the germline ends. Germline V gene lookup returns CDR1 SNHLY and CDR2 FYNNEI. The CDR3 has 14 amino acids. Sequenced by immunoSEQ multiplex PCR; TCRdb stores in-frame clones only, minus some. The sample carries 45,000 to 75,000 clones, about 80% recorded once. Details on this clone: Its specificity is unknown.

This chain connects TRBV2 to TRBJ2-4, with D unresolved. The receptor's source is a person aged 18 to 70 in good health. Sample: blood. The CDR3 loop is CASSSIPDVDIQYF. In nucleotides, the CDR3 is TGTGCCAGCAGTTCGATCCCGGACGTGGACATTCAGTACTTC.